This T cell receptor beta chain appears in the sequencing data of a study of T cell repertoires and HLA-DP antigens. Study background: Alloreactive CD4+ T cells targeted HLA-DP on transduced HeLa. Study-wide findings and caveats: Average cumulative frequency of previously undetected clones was roughly 35% against one allele and around 53% against the other. The CD4+ repertoire was not split into naive and memory.

The germline gives CDR1 LGHNT, CDR2 FRNRAP. V lost 6 bases to trimming and J lost 4 bases; unmatched junction nucleotides: 12. This CDR3 spans 16 amino acids. Primers targeted 54 TRBV and 13 TRBJ segments. Sequencing was performed with immunoSEQ multiplex PCR; in TCRdb, only in-frame clones are kept and a portion is missing. Of some 1,300 clones in the sample, around three quarters were seen once. After 15 days' expansion, CD4+ cells were restimulated 20 to 25 h with HeLa expressing allogeneic DPB1. Retrovirally transduced HeLa cells with HLA-DPA1/DPB1, HLA-DM, invariant chain and CD80 served as stimulators.

The J gene is TRBJ2-1, the V gene TRBV12-5, with 7 bases identical to TRBD2. Sequenced material: CD137- CD4+ T cells from cultured PBMCs. This clonotype was sampled from a man between 60 and 75 years old in good health and CMV-seronegative. Here the CDR3 reads CASGAIVAGPYNEQFF. The CDR3 bases are TGTGCTAGTGGCGCCATTGTAGCGGGCCCTTACAATGAGCAGTTCTTC.